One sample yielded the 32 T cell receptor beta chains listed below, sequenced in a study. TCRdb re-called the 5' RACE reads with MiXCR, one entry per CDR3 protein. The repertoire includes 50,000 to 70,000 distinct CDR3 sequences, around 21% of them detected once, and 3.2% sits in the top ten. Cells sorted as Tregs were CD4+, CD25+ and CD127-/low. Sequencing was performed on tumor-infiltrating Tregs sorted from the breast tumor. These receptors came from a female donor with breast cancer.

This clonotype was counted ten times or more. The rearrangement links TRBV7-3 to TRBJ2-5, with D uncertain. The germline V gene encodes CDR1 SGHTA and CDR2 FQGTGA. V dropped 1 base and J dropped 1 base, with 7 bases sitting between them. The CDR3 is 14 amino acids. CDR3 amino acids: CASSLSGLQETQYF. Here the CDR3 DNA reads TGTGCCAGCAGCTTAAGTGGCCTCCAAGAGACCCAGTACTTC.

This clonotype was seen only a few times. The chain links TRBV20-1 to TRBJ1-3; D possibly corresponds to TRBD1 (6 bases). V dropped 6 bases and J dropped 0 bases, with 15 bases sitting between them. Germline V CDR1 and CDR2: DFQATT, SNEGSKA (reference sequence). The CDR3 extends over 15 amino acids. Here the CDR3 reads CSARDRRASGNTIYF. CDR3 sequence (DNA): TGCAGTGCACGAGACAGGCGCGCCTCTGGAAACACCATATATTTT.

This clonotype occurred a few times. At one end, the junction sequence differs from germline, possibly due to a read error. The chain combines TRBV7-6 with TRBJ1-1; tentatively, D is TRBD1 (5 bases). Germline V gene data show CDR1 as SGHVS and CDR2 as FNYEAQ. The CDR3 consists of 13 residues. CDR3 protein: CTSSFRRGSGAFF. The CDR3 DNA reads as TGTACCAGCAGCTTCCGGAGGGGATCTGGGGCTTTCTTT.

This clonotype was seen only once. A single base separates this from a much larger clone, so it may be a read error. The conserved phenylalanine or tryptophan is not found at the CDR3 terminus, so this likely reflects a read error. The CDR3 reads CASSAGQGVNEQFS. The CDR3 DNA reads as TGTGCCAGCAGCGCCGGACAGGGGGTCAATGAGCAGTTCTCC. The V gene is TRBV7-2, the J gene TRBJ2-1; 10 bases agree with TRBD1. Germline V gene data show CDR1 as SGHTA and CDR2 as FQGNSA. This CDR3 has 14 residues. Losses at the gene ends were 5 bases for V and 6 bases for J; bases not matched to a gene: 4.

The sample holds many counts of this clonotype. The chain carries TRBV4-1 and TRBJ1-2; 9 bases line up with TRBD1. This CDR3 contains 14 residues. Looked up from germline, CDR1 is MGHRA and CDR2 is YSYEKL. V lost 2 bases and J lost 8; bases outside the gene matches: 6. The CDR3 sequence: CASSQPNRGHGYTF. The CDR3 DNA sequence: TGCGCCAGCAGCCAACCGAACAGGGGGCACGGCTACACCTTC.

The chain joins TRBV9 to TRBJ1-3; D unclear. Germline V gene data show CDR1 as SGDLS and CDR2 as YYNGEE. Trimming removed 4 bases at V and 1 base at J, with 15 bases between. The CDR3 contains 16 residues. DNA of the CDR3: TGTGCCAGCAGCACCGCCGGGAGCCGGTCTGGAAACACCATATATTTT. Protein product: CASSTAGSRSGNTIYF.

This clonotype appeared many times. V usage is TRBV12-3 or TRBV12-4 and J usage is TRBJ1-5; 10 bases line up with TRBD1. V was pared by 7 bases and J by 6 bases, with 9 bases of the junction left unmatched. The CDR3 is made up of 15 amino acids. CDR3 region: CASTRDRGRSQPQHF. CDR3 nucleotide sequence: TGTGCCAGCACCCGGGACAGGGGAAGGAGTCAGCCCCAGCATTTT.

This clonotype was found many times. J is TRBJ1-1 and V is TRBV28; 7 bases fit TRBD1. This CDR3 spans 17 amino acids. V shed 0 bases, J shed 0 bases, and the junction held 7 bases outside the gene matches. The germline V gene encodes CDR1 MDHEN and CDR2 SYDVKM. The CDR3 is CASSLWDLGQMNTEAFF. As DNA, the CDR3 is TGTGCCAGCAGTTTATGGGATTTGGGACAGATGAACACTGAAGCTTTCTTT.

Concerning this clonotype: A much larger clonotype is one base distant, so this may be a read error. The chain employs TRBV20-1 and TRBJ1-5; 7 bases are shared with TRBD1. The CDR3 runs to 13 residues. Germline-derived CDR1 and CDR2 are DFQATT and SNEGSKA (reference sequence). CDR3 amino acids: CSASRDSYHPQHF. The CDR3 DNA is TGCAGTGCTAGCCGGGACAGTTATCATCCCCAGCATTTT.

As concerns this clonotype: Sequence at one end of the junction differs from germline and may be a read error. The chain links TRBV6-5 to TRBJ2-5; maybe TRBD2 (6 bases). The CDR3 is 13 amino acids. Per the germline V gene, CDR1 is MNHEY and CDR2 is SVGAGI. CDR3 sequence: CSSARRRGETQYF. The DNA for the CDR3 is TGTTCCAGCGCTAGAAGGAGGGGAGAGACCCAGTACTTC.

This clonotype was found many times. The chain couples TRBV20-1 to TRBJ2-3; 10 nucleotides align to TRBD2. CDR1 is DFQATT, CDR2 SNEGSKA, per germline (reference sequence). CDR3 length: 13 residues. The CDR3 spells CSSSGSRGDTQYF. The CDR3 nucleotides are TGCAGCTCTAGCGGGAGTCGGGGAGATACGCAGTATTTT.

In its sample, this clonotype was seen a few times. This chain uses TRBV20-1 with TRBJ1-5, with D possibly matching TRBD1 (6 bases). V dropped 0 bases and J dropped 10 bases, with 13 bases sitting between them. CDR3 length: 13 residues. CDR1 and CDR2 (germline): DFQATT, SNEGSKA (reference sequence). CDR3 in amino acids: CSARDRGEPPQHF. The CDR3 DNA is TGCAGTGCTAGAGATAGGGGGGAACCCCCCCAGCATTTT.

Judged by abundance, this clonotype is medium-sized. The CDR3 nucleotides are TGTGCCAGCAGCACATCTAGGGTTAATCAGTTCTTC. Its protein product is CASSTSRVNQFF. V is TRBV7-2 and J is TRBJ2-1; D is undetermined. The CDR3 sequence is 12 residues long. From germline, CDR1 is SGHTA and CDR2 FQGNSA. V lost 5 bases and J 13 bases, leaving 15 bases between the germline ends.

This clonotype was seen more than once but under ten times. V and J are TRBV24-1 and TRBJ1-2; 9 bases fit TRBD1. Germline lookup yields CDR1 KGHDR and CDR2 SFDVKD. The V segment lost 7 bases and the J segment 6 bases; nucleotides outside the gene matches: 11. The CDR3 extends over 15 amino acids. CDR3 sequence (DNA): TGTGCCACCAGGGGCGAAGCCGGACAGGGGCATGGCTACACCTTC. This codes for CATRGEAGQGHGYTF.

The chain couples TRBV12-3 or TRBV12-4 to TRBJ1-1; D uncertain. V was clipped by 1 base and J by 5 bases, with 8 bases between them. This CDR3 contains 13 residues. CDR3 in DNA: TGTGCCAGCAGTTTAGACGGATATACTGAAGCTTTCTTT. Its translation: CASSLDGYTEAFF.

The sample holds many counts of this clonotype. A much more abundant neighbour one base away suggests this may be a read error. The CDR3 protein is CASSWDRGEQYF. CDR3 sequence (DNA): TGCGCCAGCAGCTGGGACAGGGGCGAGCAGTACTTC. V usage is TRBV5-1 and J usage is TRBJ2-7; 10 nucleotides agree with TRBD1. CDR3 length: 12 amino acids. Germline trimming cut 3 bases from V and 6 bases from J; bases unmatched to any gene: 0. Looked up from germline, CDR1 is SGHRS and CDR2 is YFSETQ.

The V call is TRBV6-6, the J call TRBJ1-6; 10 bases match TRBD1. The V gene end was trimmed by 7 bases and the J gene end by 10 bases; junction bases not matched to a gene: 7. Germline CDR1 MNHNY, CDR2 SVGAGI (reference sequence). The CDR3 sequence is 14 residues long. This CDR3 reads CASTRDRGGSPLHF. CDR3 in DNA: TGTGCCAGCACCCGGGACAGGGGAGGATCACCCCTCCACTTT.

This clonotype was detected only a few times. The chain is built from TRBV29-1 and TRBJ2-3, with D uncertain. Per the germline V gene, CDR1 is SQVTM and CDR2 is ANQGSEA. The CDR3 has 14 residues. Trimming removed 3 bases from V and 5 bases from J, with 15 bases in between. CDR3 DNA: TGCAGCGTTGAGAGAACGGTCCGTGGAGATACGCAGTATTTT. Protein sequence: CSVERTVRGDTQYF.

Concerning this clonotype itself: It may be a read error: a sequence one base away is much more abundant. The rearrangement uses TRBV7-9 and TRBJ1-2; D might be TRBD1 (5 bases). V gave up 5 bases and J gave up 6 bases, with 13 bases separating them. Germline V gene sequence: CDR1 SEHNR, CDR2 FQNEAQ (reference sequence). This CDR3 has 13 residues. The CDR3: CASSRDGPNGYTF. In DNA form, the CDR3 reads TGTGCCAGCAGCCGGGACGGCCCCAATGGCTACACCTTC.

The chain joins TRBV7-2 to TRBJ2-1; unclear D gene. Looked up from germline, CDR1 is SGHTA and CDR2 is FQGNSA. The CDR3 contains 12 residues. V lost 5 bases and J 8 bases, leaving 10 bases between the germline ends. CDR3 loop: CASSPVGDEQFF. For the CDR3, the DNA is TGTGCCAGCAGCCCGGTAGGAGATGAGCAGTTCTTC.

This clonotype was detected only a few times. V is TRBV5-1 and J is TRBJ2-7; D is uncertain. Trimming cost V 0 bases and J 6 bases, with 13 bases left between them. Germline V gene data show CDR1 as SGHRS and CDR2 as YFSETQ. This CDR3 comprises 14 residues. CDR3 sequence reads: CASSLDPGLAEQYF. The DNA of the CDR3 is TGCGCCAGCAGCTTGGATCCGGGTCTCGCCGAGCAGTACTTC.

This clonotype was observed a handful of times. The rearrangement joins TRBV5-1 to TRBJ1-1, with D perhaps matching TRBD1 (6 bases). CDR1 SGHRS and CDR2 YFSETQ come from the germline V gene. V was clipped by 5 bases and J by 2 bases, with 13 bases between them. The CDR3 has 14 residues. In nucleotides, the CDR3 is TGCGCCAGCAGACACCGGGACAAAAACACTGAAGCTTTCTTT. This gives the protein CASRHRDKNTEAFF. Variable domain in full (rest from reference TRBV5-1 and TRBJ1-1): KAGVTQTPRYLIKTRGQQVTLSCSPISGHRSVSWYQQTPGQGLQFLFEYFSETQRNKGNFPGRFSGRQFSNSRSEMNVSTLELGDSALYLCASRHRDKNTEAFFGQGTRLTVV.

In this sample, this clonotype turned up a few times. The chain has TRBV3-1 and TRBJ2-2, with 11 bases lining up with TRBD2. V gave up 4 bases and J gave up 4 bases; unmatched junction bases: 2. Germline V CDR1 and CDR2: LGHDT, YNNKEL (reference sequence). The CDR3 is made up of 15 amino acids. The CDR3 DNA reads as TGTGCCAGCAGCCCCCTAGCGGGAGGCACCGGGGAGCTGTTTTTT. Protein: CASSPLAGGTGELFF.

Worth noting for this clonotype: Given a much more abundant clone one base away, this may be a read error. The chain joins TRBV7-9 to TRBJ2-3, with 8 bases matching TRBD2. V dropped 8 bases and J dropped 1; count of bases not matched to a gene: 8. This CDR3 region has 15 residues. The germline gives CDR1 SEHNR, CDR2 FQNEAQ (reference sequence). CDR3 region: CASGSKAGGTDTQYF. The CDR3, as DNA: TGTGCCAGCGGCTCTAAAGCGGGAGGCACAGATACGCAGTATTTT. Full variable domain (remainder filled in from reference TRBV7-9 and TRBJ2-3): DTGVSQNPRHKITKRGQNVTFRCDPISEHNRLYWYRQTLGQGPEFLTYFQNEAQLEKSRLLSDRFSAERPKGSFSTLEIQRTEQGDSAMYLCASGSKAGGTDTQYFGPGTRLTVL.

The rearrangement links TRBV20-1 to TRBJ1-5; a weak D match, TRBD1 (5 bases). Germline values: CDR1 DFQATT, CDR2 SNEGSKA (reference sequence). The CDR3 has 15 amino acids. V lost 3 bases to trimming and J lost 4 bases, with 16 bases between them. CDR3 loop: CSASPGERVNQPQHF. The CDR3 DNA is TGCAGTGCTAGTCCGGGGGAGAGAGTGAATCAGCCCCAGCATTTT.

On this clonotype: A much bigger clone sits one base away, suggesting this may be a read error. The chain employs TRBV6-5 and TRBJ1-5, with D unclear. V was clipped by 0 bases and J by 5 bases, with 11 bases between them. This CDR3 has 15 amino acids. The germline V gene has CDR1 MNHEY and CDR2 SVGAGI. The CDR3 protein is CASSYSRQIDQPQHF. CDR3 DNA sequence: TGTGCCAGCAGTTACTCTCGCCAGATCGATCAGCCCCAGCATTTT.

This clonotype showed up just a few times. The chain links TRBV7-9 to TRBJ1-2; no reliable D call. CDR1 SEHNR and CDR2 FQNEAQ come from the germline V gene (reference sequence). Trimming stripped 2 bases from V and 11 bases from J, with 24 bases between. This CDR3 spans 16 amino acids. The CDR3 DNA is TGTGCCAGCAGCTTAACCCCTCTCTCCGGGCCTAGGGAGTACACCTTC. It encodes CASSLTPLSGPREYTF.

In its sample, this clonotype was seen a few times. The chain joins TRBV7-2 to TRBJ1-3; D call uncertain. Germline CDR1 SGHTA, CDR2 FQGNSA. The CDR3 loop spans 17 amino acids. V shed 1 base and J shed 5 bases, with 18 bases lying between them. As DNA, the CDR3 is TGTGCCAGCAGCTTAGTCGTGAACTCGGTTGTTAGAAACACCATATATTTT. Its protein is CASSLVVNSVVRNTIYF.

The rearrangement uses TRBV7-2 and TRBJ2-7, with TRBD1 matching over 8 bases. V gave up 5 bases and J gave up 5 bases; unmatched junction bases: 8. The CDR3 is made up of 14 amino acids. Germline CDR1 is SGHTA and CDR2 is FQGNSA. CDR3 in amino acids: CASSADRAAHEQYF. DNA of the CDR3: TGTGCCAGCAGCGCGGACAGGGCGGCCCACGAGCAGTACTTC.

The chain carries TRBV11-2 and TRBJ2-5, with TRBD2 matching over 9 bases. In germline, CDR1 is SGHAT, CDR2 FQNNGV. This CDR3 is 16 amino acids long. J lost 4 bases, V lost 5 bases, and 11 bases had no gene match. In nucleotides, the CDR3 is TGTGCCAGCAGCCCACCGGGACTAGCAGCTGGAGAGACCCAGTACTTC. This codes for CASSPPGLAAGETQYF.

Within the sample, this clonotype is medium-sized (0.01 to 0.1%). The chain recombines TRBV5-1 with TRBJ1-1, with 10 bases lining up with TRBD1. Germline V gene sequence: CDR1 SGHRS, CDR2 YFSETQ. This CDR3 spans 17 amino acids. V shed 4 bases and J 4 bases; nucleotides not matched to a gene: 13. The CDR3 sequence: CASSRDRGRRLGTEAFF. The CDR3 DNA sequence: TGCGCCAGCAGCCGTGACAGGGGGCGCAGGCTAGGCACTGAAGCTTTCTTT.

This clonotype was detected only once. The CDR3 DNA follows: TGCAGTGCTAGTTCGCCGCCACCAGGATCCTACGAGCAGTACTTC. Protein: CSASSPPPGSYEQYF. The chain joins TRBV20-1 to TRBJ2-7; no clear D gene. V lost 3 bases, J lost 1 base, and 16 bases lay in between. The CDR3 is 15 amino acids. Per germline, CDR1 DFQATT and CDR2 SNEGSKA (reference sequence).